The 15 T cell receptor beta chains in this list originate from one sample, sequenced in a study of beta chain features in type 1 diabetes. Investigators reverse transcribed all isolated RNA, so they sequenced expressed TCRB transcripts. Some clones are missing from TCRdb's copy, which holds only in-frame ones; the method was immunoSEQ multiplex PCR. The data hold 310,000 or so clones, with roughly 8% observed a single time. The source material was central memory CD4+ T cells from blood. These receptors were obtained from a woman under 30 in good health.

This clone has ten or more counts. In the same sample, other DNA sequences code for this CDR3. This chain uses TRBV27 with TRBJ2-5; D is perhaps TRBD1 or TRBD2 (5 bases each). CDR3 length: 11 amino acids. Looked up from germline, CDR1 is MNHEY and CDR2 is SMNVEV (reference sequence). The V end was cut by 8 bases, the J end by 5 bases, with 9 bases between. The CDR3 coding sequence is TGTGCCAGCGGGGGTCGGGAGACCCAGTACTTC. It specifies CASGGRETQYF.

This clone was seen a few times. The V and J genes are TRBV21-1 and TRBJ2-7; the table assigns TRBD2, which was not confirmed against the DNA. TRBV21-1 is given as a pseudogene. The CDR3 runs 18 residues. In DNA form, the CDR3 reads TGTGCCAGCAGCAAAGTTCGACCCCTAGCGGGAGGGAACTACGAGCAGTACTTC. Amino acid sequence: CASSKVRPLAGGNYEQYF.

This clone was counted a few times. The gene calls are TRBV2 and TRBJ2-1; D ambiguous. Germline values: CDR1 SNHLY, CDR2 FYNNEI. The CDR3 consists of 11 residues. Between the trimmed V and J ends, which lost 7 bases and 10 bases, there was a span of 11 bases. The CDR3 spells CASTLQREQFF. The CDR3, as DNA: TGTGCCAGCACCCTACAAAGAGAGCAGTTCTTC.

In this sample, this clone turned up a few times. The chain employs TRBV20-1 and TRBJ1-2; no firm D call. The germline V and J ends were trimmed by 6 bases and 6 bases, with 11 bases remaining between them. Germline CDR1 is DFQATT and CDR2 is SNEGSKA (reference sequence). The length of the CDR3 is 11 residues. Here the CDR3 reads CSATFRHGYTF. CDR3 DNA sequence: TGCAGTGCGACCTTCCGACATGGCTACACCTTC.

The V and J genes are TRBV14 and TRBJ2-5, with D hard to call. This CDR3 is built from 16 residues. V was cut by 1 base and J by 2 bases, with 14 bases left in between. The germline gives CDR1 SGHDN, CDR2 FVKESK. In nucleotides, the CDR3 is TGTGCCAGCAGCCAAGTAGGGCAGTCGGTTCAAGAGACCCAGTACTTC. Its translation: CASSQVGQSVQETQYF.

This clone appeared a few times. J is TRBJ2-1 and V is TRBV25-1; the D gene could be TRBD1 or TRBD2 (5 bases each). CDR3 length: 15 residues. Looked up from germline, CDR1 is MGHDK and CDR2 is SYGVNS. V dropped 2 bases and J dropped 5 bases, with 13 bases sitting between them. The CDR3 DNA is TGTGCCAGCAGTGAACCGGGAAGACAGCACAATGAGCAGTTCTTC. It translates to CASSEPGRQHNEQFF.

This clone was counted many times. This chain connects TRBV11-2 to TRBJ1-1; D is ambiguous. This CDR3 region has 12 residues. Trimming pared 4 bases from V and 10 bases from J, leaving 13 bases between. In germline, CDR1 is SGHAT, CDR2 FQNNGV. The CDR3 here is CASSSEAAGAFF. The CDR3 DNA follows: TGTGCCAGCAGCTCCGAGGCCGCGGGAGCTTTCTTT.

This clone was observed a few times. The CDR3 coding sequence is TGTGCCAGCAGCTTAGCGGGAGGACTTCAAACCCCGGCGCAGTATTTT. This codes for CASSLAGGLQTPAQYF. The chain is built from TRBV28 and TRBJ2-3; 10 positions agree with TRBD2. Germline V CDR1 and CDR2: MDHEN, SYDVKM. CDR3 length equals 16 residues. After removal of 6 bases from V and 10 bases from J, the junction contained 16 bases not matched to a gene.

This clone was found once. This chain uses TRBV9 with TRBJ2-3; 13 bases align to TRBD2. V shed 1 base, J shed 5 bases, and the junction held 7 bases outside the gene matches. Germline CDR1 SGDLS, CDR2 YYNGEE. This CDR3 has 17 residues. DNA of the CDR3: TGTGCCAGCAGCGTACGTGGGACTAGCGGGATTGGAGATACGCAGTATTTT. Its translation: CASSVRGTSGIGDTQYF.

This clone was seen more than once but under ten times. The gene calls are TRBV2 and TRBJ1-6; D gene uncertain. Trimming took 7 bases from V and 8 from J, leaving 12 bases between them. Germline V gives CDR1 SNHLY, CDR2 FYNNEI. The CDR3 extends over 13 amino acids. The CDR3 region has the DNA TGTGCCAGCATCACTAACGAATATTCACCCCTCCACTTT. Its translation is CASITNEYSPLHF.

This clone was counted at least ten times. The chain has TRBV9 and TRBJ1-4, with D uncertain. Germline CDR1 is SGDLS and CDR2 is YYNGEE. V was pared by 1 base and J by 1 base, with 8 bases between. The CDR3 length is 15 residues. The CDR3 here is CASSVSGRTNEKLFF. The CDR3 DNA reads as TGTGCCAGCAGCGTATCGGGGAGAACTAATGAAAAACTGTTTTTT.

Only a few counts were recorded for this clone. The rearrangement uses TRBV5-1 and TRBJ2-7; possibly TRBD2 for D (5 bases). Germline assignment: CDR1 SGHRS and CDR2 YFSETQ. V lost 4 bases and J lost 3, with 11 bases in between. The CDR3 is 13 residues long. CDR3 nucleotide sequence: TGCGCCAGCAGCACCCCTGGAGGCTACGAGCAGTACTTC. As protein: CASSTPGGYEQYF.

This clone was detected a few times. V gene TRBV29-1 combines with J gene TRBJ2-3, with TRBD1 matching 8 bases. The junction had 8 bases not matched to a gene; V was cut back by 7 bases and J by 2 bases. Germline V gene lookup returns CDR1 SQVTM and CDR2 ANQGSEA. This CDR3 region has 14 residues. CDR3 in amino acids: CSAYRDRNTDTQYF. DNA of the CDR3: TGCAGCGCCTACCGGGACAGGAACACAGATACGCAGTATTTT.

Here the CDR3 DNA reads TGTGCCAGCAGCTTGAGGACGGATGAAAAACTGTTTTTT. Protein product: CASSLRTDEKLFF. The gene calls are TRBV7-2 and TRBJ1-4; D not certain. Germline loops: CDR1 SGHTA, CDR2 FQGNSA. V lost 3 bases and J lost 6, with 8 bases in between. This CDR3 region has 13 residues.

This clone was observed a few times. The genes are TRBV4-2 and TRBJ2-1; no clear D. V was cut by 0 bases and J by 5 bases, with 8 bases left in between. This CDR3 is built from 14 residues. Germline CDR1 is LGHNA and CDR2 is YNFKEQ. The DNA of the CDR3 is TGTGCCAGCAGCCAAGATAGGTCGAACAATGAGCAGTTCTTC. As protein: CASSQDRSNNEQFF.